This is a list of T cell receptor beta chains from one sample in a study of PD-L1 blockade in urothelial cancer. Sequenced by immunoSEQ multiplex PCR; TCRdb stores in-frame clones only, minus some. Of some 67,000 clones listed, around 90% are singletons. Sequenced material: PBMCs, taken around atezolizumab (anti-PD-L1) treatment. The receptors originated from a man in his 60s with urothelial cancer. Each CDR3 is given with its conserved first and last residue. The D gene is left open where the match is weak. A row's size may be missing; if present it is once, few, many or a size class.

V gene	D gene	J gene	clone size	CDR3 DNA	CDR3 protein
TRBV5-4	-	TRBJ1-2	-	TGTGCCAGCAGCTTGATAACAGGGTCCTCTAACTATGGCTACACCTTC	CASSLITGSSNYGYTF
TRBV18	-	TRBJ2-5	once	TGTGCCAGCTCACCACAGAGAGAGACCCAGTACTTC	CASSPQRETQYF
TRBV5-4	-	TRBJ2-7	-	TGTGCCAGCAGCCCTACAGCCTCTGACCACGAGCAGTACTTC	CASSPTASDHEQYF
TRBV5-1	-	TRBJ1-1	-	TGCGCCAGCAGCTTATTGCCGGACTTGAACACTGAAGCTTTCTTT	CASSLLPDLNTEAFF
TRBV5-6	-	TRBJ2-3	-	TGTGCCAGCACCAACCCGGGGAATACGCAGTATTTT	CASTNPGNTQYF
TRBV4-1	-	TRBJ2-3	-	TGCGCCAGCAGCCAAGACAGTCCCCTGCAGTATTTT	CASSQDSPLQYF
TRBV27	TRBD2	TRBJ2-7	-	TGTGCCAGCAGTCCAATCGAATCTAGCGGGAGGGGCTACGAGCAGTACTTC	CASSPIESSGRGYEQYF
TRBV6-1	TRBD1	TRBJ1-1	once	TGTGCCAGCGAAACTGGACAGGGGAACACTGAAGCTTTCTTT	CASETGQGNTEAFF
TRBV6-1	TRBD1	TRBJ2-7	once	TGTGCCAGCAGTGGGGGACAGGGGCCTCCTCGCGAGCAGTACTTC	CASSGGQGPPREQYF
TRBV4-1	-	TRBJ2-1	-	TGCGCCAGCAGCCAAGACTCCAGCAGGGATGAGCAGTTCTTC	CASSQDSSRDEQFF
TRBV7-2	-	TRBJ2-3	-	TGTGCCAGCAGCTTGGGATCGGGAAATACAGATACGCAGTATTTT	CASSLGSGNTDTQYF
TRBV10-3	TRBD1	TRBJ1-1	-	TGTGCCACTTTGGGGGACAGTTCGAACACTGAAGCTTTCTTT	CATLGDSSNTEAFF
TRBV25-1	TRBD2	TRBJ2-5	-	TGTGCCAGCAGTGGTCGGGAGGACCAGTACTTC	CASSGREDQYF
TRBV28	-	TRBJ1-5	-	TGTGCCAGCAGTTTACCTACAGGGACCAATCAGCCCCAGCATTTT	CASSLPTGTNQPQHF
TRBV28	-	TRBJ2-7	-	TGTGCCAGCAGTATTCCACTACGCTGGGAGACGAGGGAGCAGTACTTC	CASSIPLRWETREQYF
TRBV30	-	TRBJ1-2	once	TGTGCCTGGAGTCGTTCGGGAGGGGGTCGAAACTATGGCTACACCTTC	CAWSRSGGGRNYGYTF
TRBV29-1	-	TRBJ1-5	-	TGCAGCGTTGTAGACCAGAGCAATCAGCCCCAGCATTTT	CSVVDQSNQPQHF
TRBV21-1	-	TRBJ1-5	-	TGTGCCAGCAGCAAGGCACAGGGCCTCAATCAGCCCCAGCATTTT	CASSKAQGLNQPQHF
TRBV21-1	-	TRBJ2-7	-	TGTGCCAGCACACCGGAGACAGGGGGTATCGAGCAGTACTTC	CASTPETGGIEQYF
TRBV2	TRBD2	TRBJ2-7	once	TGTGCCAGCAGTGACCCCCTGGAGGCTAGCGGGGGAGCATCCTACGAGCAGTACTTC	CASSDPLEASGGASYEQYF
TRBV19	TRBD2	TRBJ2-2	-	TGTGCCAGTCGGACTAGCGGGGGCACCGGGGAGCTGTTTTTT	CASRTSGGTGELFF
TRBV12-5	-	TRBJ1-1	once	TGTGCTAGTGGGCCCCCCGGGACACTGAACACTGAAGCTTTCTTT	CASGPPGTLNTEAFF
TRBV29-1	TRBD1	TRBJ2-5	once	TGCAGCGTCCTAGATAAGACAGGGCCAGAGACCCAGTACTTC	CSVLDKTGPETQYF
TRBV5-8	TRBD1	TRBJ1-2	-	TGTGCCAGCAGCTTGGTAGCCCGGGACAGGGAAGATGGCTACACCTTC	CASSLVARDREDGYTF
TRBV5-1	TRBD1	TRBJ2-2	-	TGCGCCAGCAGAGTTGGGACAGGGGGCTTCGGGGAGCTGTTTTTT	CASRVGTGGFGELFF
TRBV23-1	-	TRBJ2-7	-	TGCGCCAGCAGTATCGAGACCCTAACAGAAAGAAGCTCCTACGAGCAGTACTTC	CASSIETLTERSSYEQYF
TRBV29-1	TRBD2	TRBJ2-3	-	TGCAGCGTTGAGGTGGGAGGGCCCCCAGATACGCAGTATTTT	CSVEVGGPPDTQYF
TRBV4-3	-	TRBJ2-7	-	TGCGCCAGCAGCCAAGTTAACAGGCCTGGTAGAAGTGAGCAGTACTTC	CASSQVNRPGRSEQYF
TRBV19	-	TRBJ1-5	once	TGTGCCAGTAGTTGGGGACACGAGCCCCAGCATTTT	CASSWGHEPQHF
TRBV11-2	-	TRBJ2-5	once	TGTGCCAGCAGCCCGTACCAAGAGACCCAGTACTTC	CASSPYQETQYF
TRBV5-6	-	TRBJ1-2	-	TGTGCCAGCAGACCCATTGCGAGCCCTATGCGGAACACCTTC	CASRPIASPMRNTF
TRBV27	-	TRBJ2-7	-	TGTGCCAGCCAAAGTCCCGGGACAAACTACGAGCAGTACTTC	CASQSPGTNYEQYF
TRBV11-2	-	TRBJ1-1	-	TGTGCCAGCAGCTTAGAAGAGGGACTGTTTGGGAACACTGAAGCTTTCTTT	CASSLEEGLFGNTEAFF
TRBV6-1	TRBD1	TRBJ2-3	-	TGTGCCAGCAGTGACCAAAACCCCGGGACAGGGAGGGATACGCAGTATTTT	CASSDQNPGTGRDTQYF
TRBV5-8	-	TRBJ2-2	-	TGTGCCAGCAGCGTTCTTTCGGTGTCCGGGGAGCTGTTTTTT	CASSVLSVSGELFF
TRBV19	TRBD1	TRBJ1-1	-	TGTGCCACTCTGGACAGGGGGGTTGGGACTGAAGCTTTCTTT	CATLDRGVGTEAFF
TRBV4-1	TRBD1	TRBJ1-2	-	TGCGCCAGCAGCCAAAATCCGGGACAGGGGGTGTATGGCTACACCTTC	CASSQNPGQGVYGYTF
TRBV4-3	-	TRBJ2-2	-	TGCGCCAGCAGCGCCTCTGAGGGTGACGGGGAGCTGTTTTTT	CASSASEGDGELFF
TRBV2	TRBD1	TRBJ1-1	once	TGTGCCAGCAGTGAGACAGGGGGCACTGAAGCTTTCTTT	CASSETGGTEAFF
TRBV6-6	-	TRBJ2-7	few	TGTGCCAGCAACTACAGGGGACTCGGGGACGAGCAGTACTTC	CASNYRGLGDEQYF
TRBV9	-	TRBJ1-1	-	TGTGCCAGCAGCCGAACCAGGGTCTCCGACACTGAAGCTTTCTTT	CASSRTRVSDTEAFF
TRBV30	TRBD1	TRBJ1-1	-	TGTGCCAGCCGAGGGACAGGGAAAACTGAAGCTTTCTTT	CASRGTGKTEAFF
TRBV18	-	TRBJ1-1	-	TGTGCCAGCTCACCAAGGGAGGGGAAGAACACTGAAGCTTTCTTT	CASSPREGKNTEAFF
TRBV30	-	TRBJ1-6	few	TGTGCCTGGAGTGAAGAGGGAGATTCACCCCTCCACTTT	CAWSEEGDSPLHF
TRBV2	-	TRBJ2-7	-	TGTGCCAGCAGTGAGTGGCAGTCCTACGAGCAGTACTTC	CASSEWQSYEQYF
TRBV19	TRBD1	TRBJ2-7	-	TGTGCCAGTAACCGACAGGGGAGCTCCTACGAGCAGTACTTC	CASNRQGSSYEQYF
TRBV5-1	-	TRBJ1-1	few	TGCGCCAGCAGGGACAGCGTGGGGGACACTGAAGCTTTCTTT	CASRDSVGDTEAFF
TRBV6-1	TRBD1	TRBJ1-1	-	TGTGCCAGCTTCCTGAGACAGGGGGCTGAAGCTTTCTTT	CASFLRQGAEAFF
TRBV2	-	TRBJ2-2	-	TGTGCCAGCAGTGAAGGGGGGCGGAGCACCGGGGAGCTGTTTTTT	CASSEGGRSTGELFF
TRBV25-1	TRBD1	TRBJ1-2	-	TGTGCCAGCAGAGACGGGACAGATTATGGCTACACCTTC	CASRDGTDYGYTF
TRBV19	TRBD1	TRBJ2-2	-	TGTGCCAGTAGTAGTGGACAGGGCCCCGGGGAGCTGTTTTTT	CASSSGQGPGELFF
TRBV7-3	TRBD1	TRBJ2-2	-	TGTGCCAGCAGCTTAAGAGCCAGGGGGCGGGACACCGGGGAGCTGTTTTTT	CASSLRARGRDTGELFF
TRBV7-2	TRBD2	TRBJ2-1	-	TGTGCCAGCAGCGTAACTAGCGGGGGGACTACCTACAATGAGCAGTTCTTC	CASSVTSGGTTYNEQFF
TRBV5-4	TRBD1	TRBJ2-2	-	TGTGCCAGCAGCTTGGGGGGACAGGCGAGCGGGGAGCTGTTTTTT	CASSLGGQASGELFF